The sample holds many counts of the clone carrying this TCR beta chain. What it binds is unknown. There are 15 residues in the CDR3. V lost 3 bases and J lost 2, with 11 bases in between. TCRdb fed the 5' RACE reads into MiXCR, producing one record per CDR3 protein. The repertoire holds 93,000 or so distinct CDR3 sequences, with under 14% as singletons. These data belong to a study of neurological immune-mediated disorders. Notes on the study in general: In HTLV-1-associated myelopathy, TCR clonal expansion was greatest, whereas multiple sclerosis had the least, falling below healthy controls.

Time point of the sample: longitudinal time-point 3. The clonotype originates from a female donor with HTLV-1-associated myelopathy (HAM/TSP). The sequenced sample consisted of PBMCs. The J gene is TRBJ1-3, the V gene TRBV12-3 or TRBV12-4, with D hard to call. This chain's CDR3 is CASSLRVATGNTIYF. CDR3 bases: TGTGCCAGCAGTTTGAGGGTTGCTACTGGAAACACCATATATTTT.